This T cell receptor (beta chain) was sequenced in a study of T cell responses to AZD1222 COVID-19 vaccine. TCRdb's copy holds only in-frame clones and misses some; the assay was immunoSEQ multiplex PCR. Of around 100,000 clones in the sample, over 80% are singletons; the top ten hold 20% to 25%. On this clone: The antigen is unknown.

Study-wide results and caveats: Baseline seropositivity characterized only a handful of AZD1222 recipients.

The CDR3 covers 15 residues. Germline trimming cut 4 bases from V and 2 bases from J; bases unmatched to any gene: 4. Germline assignment: CDR1 SGHNT and CDR2 YYREEE (reference sequence). The sample was peripheral blood, taken on day 0 of AZD1222 vaccination. The source of this sequence is an adult in good health. The chain recombines TRBV5-4 with TRBJ2-3, with TRBD2 matching over 10 bases. CDR3 sequence (DNA): TGTGCCAGCAGCCGCGGACTAGCGGACACAGATACGCAGTATTTT. This encodes CASSRGLADTDTQYF.